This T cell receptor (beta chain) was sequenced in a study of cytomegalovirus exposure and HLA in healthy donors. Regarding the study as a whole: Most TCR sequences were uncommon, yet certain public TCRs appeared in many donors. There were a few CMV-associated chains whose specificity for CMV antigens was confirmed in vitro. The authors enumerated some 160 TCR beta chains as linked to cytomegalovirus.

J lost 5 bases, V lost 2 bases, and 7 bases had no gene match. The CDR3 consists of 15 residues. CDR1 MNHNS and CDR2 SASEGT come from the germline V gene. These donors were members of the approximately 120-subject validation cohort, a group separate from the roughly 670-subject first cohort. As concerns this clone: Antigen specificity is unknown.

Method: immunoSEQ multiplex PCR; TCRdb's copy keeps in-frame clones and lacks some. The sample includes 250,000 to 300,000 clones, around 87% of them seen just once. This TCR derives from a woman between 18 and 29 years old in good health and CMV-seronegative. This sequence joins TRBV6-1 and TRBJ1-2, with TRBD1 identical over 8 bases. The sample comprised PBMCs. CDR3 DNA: TGTGCCAGCAGTGAATCCGGCAGGGGGCTATATGGCTACACCTTC. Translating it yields CASSESGRGLYGYTF.